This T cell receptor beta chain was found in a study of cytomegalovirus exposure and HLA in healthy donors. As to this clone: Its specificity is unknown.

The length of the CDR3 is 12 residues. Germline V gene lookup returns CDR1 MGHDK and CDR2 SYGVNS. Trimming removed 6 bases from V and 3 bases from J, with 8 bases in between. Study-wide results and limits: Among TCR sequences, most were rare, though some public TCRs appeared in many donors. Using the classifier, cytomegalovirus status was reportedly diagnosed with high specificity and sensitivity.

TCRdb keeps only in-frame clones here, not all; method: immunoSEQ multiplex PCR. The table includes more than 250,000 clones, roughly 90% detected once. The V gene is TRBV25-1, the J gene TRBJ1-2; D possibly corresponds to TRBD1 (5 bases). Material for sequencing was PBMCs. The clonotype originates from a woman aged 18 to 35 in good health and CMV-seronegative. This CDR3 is CASSGGYYGYTF. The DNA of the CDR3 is TGTGCCAGCAGCGGGGGGTACTATGGCTACACCTTC.